This T cell receptor beta chain came from a study of T cell repertoires in cytomegalovirus infection. MiXCR, run by TCRdb on the reads, gives a single entry per CDR3 protein. The sample consists of fewer than 1,000,000 distinct CDR3 sequences, roughly 31% of them appearing once. V was pared by 0 bases and J by 8 bases, with 19 bases between. Germline V gene data show CDR1 as MDHEN and CDR2 as SYDVKM. The CDR3 covers 17 residues. Of note for this clonotype: As yet, its antigen is unknown.

This TCR was recovered from a human donor in good health (CMV status not recorded). Some clones in this sample may be carry-over from other donors' samples. The starting material was cultured CD8+ T cells from PBMCs, obtained from culture after CMV antigen stimulation. The chain carries TRBV28 and TRBJ1-4, with no clear D. As DNA, the CDR3 is TGTGCCAGCAGTTTATGGCCCCCACAGTCCCATAGGGAAAAACTGTTTTTT. Amino acid sequence: CASSLWPPQSHREKLFF.